This TCR beta chain emerged from a study of blood T cell repertoires in COVID-19 (dated by TCRdb to the early 2020s). With respect to the entire study: The collaborator samples originated in the United States, Italy and Spain and spanned the acute and convalescent phases of COVID-19. Where HLA class I and class II types were available, the types were taken from metadata supplied by the sample provider, not from assay-based typing. The repertoires were released in a freely available public database intended as a resource for research on the immune response to SARS-CoV-2. The material from the prospective study consisted of cDNA or gDNA derived from T cells, B-cell-depleted T cells, or PBMCs. Nearly every sample came with metadata listing a de-identified subject ID, COVID-19 status, age in years and sex. The dataset comprised deeply sampled blood TCRbeta repertoires from subjects exposed to, actively infected with, or recovered from COVID-19. Samples were obtained from the ongoing ImmuneRACE study (first 160 participants) and from 1,254 subjects provided by 6 global collaborators. What the research found in general, with its limitations: Clinical and demographic metadata were provided uncurated, with the amount varying by source and participant.

The junction shows trimming of 6 bases on V and 2 bases on J, and the gene matches do not reach 12 bases of it. The CDR3, cysteine through phenylalanine, is 16 amino acids long. CDR3 DNA only is kept here, 48 bases in frame from base 1. CDR1 is given as MNHEY and CDR2 as SMNVEV, both from the germline V gene (reference sequence). As concerns this clone: There is no known antigen for this receptor. Per-base qualities were not stored, and no clone one base away is much larger.

The immunoSEQ Assay, a bias-controlled multiplex PCR, was used to amplify TCRbeta CDR3 regions from genomic DNA. The authors processed their data as follows. The number of nucleated cells in each sample was estimated from the amplification of reference gene primers within the assay. Sequence reads were collapsed and filtered to measure the absolute abundance of every unique TCRbeta CDR3 rearrangement. For each sample, productive Simpson clonality was calculated as the square root of Simpson's diversity index over productive rearrangements. TCRdb mirrors the immuneACCESS table, restricted to in-frame sequences. Some clones are absent from its copies; in checked studies, under half trace to an unresolved V gene, and the reason for the others is unknown. V, J and clone size reflect that table, while D and trimming were determined from the DNA. The sample table records about 340,000 clones; approximately 86% of these occur just once. The ten largest clones capture 4% to 5% of the sample.

Enrolling through a virtual design, the prospective study's participants ranged in age from roughly 18 to 95 years and lived across roughly 23 United States geographic areas. In the prospective study, cohorts were assigned on the basis of participant-reported clinical history obtained from a screening survey and a study questionnaire. In the prospective study, mobile phlebotomists collected whole blood, serum and a nasopharyngeal or oropharyngeal swab from each participant. Over a roughly 2-month period, participants in the prospective study had the option of providing additional blood draws and questionnaires. Before DNA extraction, blood samples from the prospective study were shipped at room temperature or frozen.

This sequence originates from a woman aged 35 to 49 with acute COVID-19. Material: PBMCs or T cells enriched from blood (not recorded which). Rearrangement joined TRBV27 to TRBJ2-7, and 8 bases in between align with TRBD2. The CDR3 protein: CASRVQAGEIPYEQYF. The DNA sequence is as follows: TGTGCCAGCAGGGTCCAAGCGGGAGAGATACCCTACGAGCAGTACTTC.